Listed here are 16 T cell receptor beta chains from one sample, sequenced in a study of blood T cell repertoires in COVID-19. Method: immunoSEQ multiplex PCR; TCRdb's copy keeps in-frame clones and lacks some. This sample has 250,000 or so clones, with around 81% found just once. The specimen sequenced was PBMCs or T cells enriched from blood (not recorded which). These TCRs come from a man aged 50 to 59 who had recovered from COVID-19.

The chain has TRBV5-4 and TRBJ2-2; 10 bases agree with TRBD2. The V gene end was trimmed by 0 bases and the J gene end by 1 base; junction bases not matched to a gene: 3. CDR3 length: 17 amino acids. The germline gives CDR1 SGHNT, CDR2 YYREEE (reference sequence). CDR3 region: CASSLALAGVNTGELFF. Written as DNA, the CDR3 is TGTGCCAGCAGCTTGGCCCTAGCGGGAGTGAACACCGGGGAGCTGTTTTTT.

The chain employs TRBV6-2 or TRBV6-3 and TRBJ1-5; 8 nucleotides line up with TRBD1. The CDR3 is made up of 16 amino acids. The germline V gene encodes CDR1 MNHEY and CDR2 SVGEGT. J was trimmed by 2 bases and V by 4 bases; bases with no gene match: 7. The CDR3: CASSFTDRGGNQPQHF. The DNA of the CDR3 is TGTGCCAGCAGTTTCACCGACAGGGGTGGCAATCAGCCCCAGCATTTT.

The chain links TRBV18 to TRBJ2-7, with 9 bases aligning to TRBD1. Germline V gene sequence: CDR1 KGHSH, CDR2 LQKENI. The CDR3 is 15 amino acids. V shed 3 bases, J shed 6 bases, and the junction held 9 bases outside the gene matches. CDR3 nucleotide sequence: TGTGCCAGCTCACCTCCCGGGACAGGGCATAGCGAGCAGTACTTC. Amino acids: CASSPPGTGHSEQYF.

This rearrangement joins TRBV11-2 to TRBJ2-1, with TRBD2 matching over 11 bases. The V gene end was trimmed by 1 base and the J gene end by 9 bases; junction bases not matched to a gene: 5. The CDR3 extends over 15 amino acids. Germline values: CDR1 SGHAT, CDR2 FQNNGV. The CDR3 coding sequence is TGTGCCAGCAGCTTAGCGGCTAGCGGGGGGACTGAGCAGTTCTTC. Translating gives CASSLAASGGTEQFF.

There are a few counts of this clone. J is TRBJ1-3 and V is TRBV19; D gene unclear. The CDR3 has 15 residues. The V end lost 4 bases, the J end lost 0 bases, and 10 bases lay between the germline ends. The germline V gene encodes CDR1 LNHDA and CDR2 SQIVND (reference sequence). CDR3 bases: TGTGCCAGTAGTACAGGACTGTACTCTGGAAACACCATATATTTT. It yields the protein CASSTGLYSGNTIYF.

The rearrangement joins TRBV5-1 to TRBJ2-5, with 11 bases lining up with TRBD2. The CDR3 is made up of 14 amino acids. Unmatched junction bases numbered 0, after V lost 0 bases and J lost 5 bases. CDR1 is SGHRS and CDR2 is YFSETQ in the germline V gene. In DNA form, the CDR3 reads TGCGCCAGCAGCTTGGGGACTAGCGGGGAGACCCAGTACTTC. Its protein product is CASSLGTSGETQYF.

The chain combines TRBV11-2 with TRBJ1-2; D is undetermined. Germline CDR1 and CDR2: SGHAT and FQNNGV. CDR3 length equals 13 residues. V lost 5 bases and J 4 bases, leaving 11 bases between the germline ends. In nucleotides, the CDR3 is TGTGCCAGCAGCCCGAGTCGGAGCTATGGCTACACCTTC. As protein: CASSPSRSYGYTF.

V and J are TRBV7-6 and TRBJ2-7; no reliable D call. The V gene's germline CDR1 is SGHVS and CDR2 FNYEAQ. The V gene lost 4 bases and the J gene lost 4 bases, with 5 bases spanning the gap. This CDR3 comprises 11 residues. CDR3 in DNA: TGTGCCAGCAGCTCCACTTACGAGCAGTACTTC. This encodes CASSSTYEQYF.

V usage is TRBV3-1 (or the pseudogene TRBV3-2) and J usage is TRBJ1-2, with a tentative D call TRBD1 (5 bases). Trimming took off 3 bases at V and 12 bases at J, with 14 bases between the two ends. This CDR3 contains 12 residues. The V gene's germline CDR1 is LGHDT and CDR2 YNNKEL (reference sequence). CDR3 nucleotides: TGTGCCAGCAGCCACGAGGACGGGGGGGACACCTTC. As protein: CASSHEDGGDTF.

This clone was observed once. The same CDR3 is also encoded by other DNA sequences in this sample. The chain recombines TRBV12-3 or TRBV12-4 with TRBJ1-1; weak D call: TRBD1 (6 bases). Between the trimmed V and J ends, which lost 3 bases and 1 base, there was a span of 6 bases. The CDR3 spans 13 residues. DNA for the CDR3: TGTGCCAGCAGTTTGACAGGGAACACTGAAGCTTTCTTT. It specifies CASSLTGNTEAFF.

The chain recombines TRBV5-1 with TRBJ1-6, with D maybe TRBD1 (5 bases). The CDR3 extends over 15 amino acids. Trimming took off 6 bases at V and 0 bases at J, with 10 bases between the two ends. CDR1 and CDR2 (germline): SGHRS, YFSETQ. The CDR3 nucleotides are TGCGCCAGCACGACAGCGAGCTCCTATAATTCACCCCTCCACTTT. Protein: CASTTASSYNSPLHF.

This clone was seen only once. The chain joins TRBV7-2 to TRBJ2-7; a possible D gene is TRBD2 (6 bases). The germline V and J ends were trimmed by 5 bases and 3 bases, with 14 bases remaining between them. CDR1 SGHTA and CDR2 FQGNSA come from the germline V gene. The CDR3 totals 14 residues. The CDR3: CASSPGGTGYEQYF. CDR3 DNA: TGTGCCAGCAGCCCAGGCGGGACTGGCTACGAGCAGTACTTC.

The rearrangement uses TRBV28 and TRBJ2-1; 9 nucleotides agree with TRBD1. The V and J ends lost 7 bases and 9 bases, in that order; junction bases with no gene match: 7. The CDR3 runs to 13 residues. Germline V gives CDR1 MDHEN, CDR2 SYDVKM. The CDR3 sequence: CASTRTGVAEQFF. As DNA, the CDR3 is TGTGCCAGCACACGGACAGGGGTTGCTGAGCAGTTCTTC. The whole variable domain, filled in from reference TRBV28 and TRBJ2-1, reads DVKVTQSSRYLVKRTGEKVFLECVQDMDHENMFWYRQDPGLGLRLIYFSYDVKMKEKGDIPEGYSVSREKKERFSLILESASTNQTSMYLCASTRTGVAEQFFGPGTRLTVL.

The chain carries TRBV2 and TRBJ1-5; tentative D call: TRBD1 (5 bases). The CDR3 covers 14 residues. V was pared by 3 bases and J by 3 bases, with 9 bases between. CDR1 is SNHLY, CDR2 FYNNEI, per germline. In nucleotides, the CDR3 is TGTGCCAGCAGTGATTCGGGGGTCAATCAGCCCCAGCATTTT. This gives the protein CASSDSGVNQPQHF.

The chain couples TRBV19 to TRBJ2-2, with 7 bases matching TRBD1. Germline-derived CDR1 and CDR2 are LNHDA and SQIVND (reference sequence). The CDR3 loop spans 15 amino acids. The junction had 8 bases not matched to a gene; V was cut back by 4 bases and J by 6 bases. The CDR3 nucleotides are TGTGCCAGTAGTAACCTCGGGACAGCACCCGGGGAGCTGTTTTTT. This sequence encodes CASSNLGTAPGELFF.

The J gene is TRBJ2-1, the V gene TRBV6-6; D is ambiguous. Germline V CDR1 and CDR2: MNHNY, SVGAGI (reference sequence). This CDR3 contains 12 residues. Trimming shortened V by 11 bases and J by 6 bases, and 14 bases separated the two germline ends. The CDR3 here is CASEWRGNEQFF. CDR3 coding DNA: TGTGCCTCGGAGTGGAGAGGCAATGAGCAGTTCTTC.